The 8 T cell receptor beta chains below all came from one sample that was sequenced in a study of a mutant IDH1 vaccine in newly diagnosed glioma. The time point: week 47, end of study. What each vaccine dose contained was 300 ug of mutant IDH1 20-mer peptide, accompanied by topical imiquimod. Their antigen targets remain unknown. Some clones are missing from TCRdb's copy, which holds only in-frame ones; the method was immunoSEQ multiplex PCR. The table has about 84,000 clones, roughly 77% seen once. Sequenced material: PBMCs, taken from a glioma patient whose treatment included an IDH1 peptide vaccine. These receptors originate from a man aged 40-55 years with glioma.

The chain links TRBV18 to TRBJ2-4; 9 bases map to TRBD1. After removal of 5 bases from V and 4 bases from J, the junction contained 6 bases not matched to a gene. The CDR3 is 15 residues long. CDR1 and CDR2 (germline): KGHSH, LQKENI. CDR3 protein: CASSGPGQGKNIQYF. The DNA for the CDR3 is TGTGCCAGCTCAGGGCCGGGACAGGGTAAAAACATTCAGTACTTC.

This chain uses TRBV7-2 with TRBJ1-6; the match to TRBD1 covers 7 bases. CDR1 and CDR2 from the germline V gene are SGHTA and FQGNSA. The V and J ends lost 1 base and 11 bases, in that order; junction bases with no gene match: 2. The CDR3 totals 13 residues. The CDR3 here is CASSLGQGPPLHF. The DNA for the CDR3 is TGTGCCAGCAGCTTAGGACAGGGTCCACCCCTCCACTTT.

This chain uses TRBV7-6 with TRBJ2-5; D is tentatively TRBD1 or TRBD2 (5 bases each). The CDR3 has 14 amino acids. V lost 8 bases, J lost 4 bases, and 17 bases lay in between. Germline loops: CDR1 SGHVS, CDR2 FNYEAQ. The CDR3 DNA sequence: TGTGCCAGCCTCACCGGGGCGAAATTAGAGACCCAGTACTTC. This translates into CASLTGAKLETQYF.

The chain is built from TRBV5-1 and TRBJ2-5; 11 bases map to TRBD2. Germline V gene sequence: CDR1 SGHRS, CDR2 YFSETQ. J was trimmed by 4 bases and V by 3 bases; bases with no gene match: 5. The CDR3 is 15 amino acids. This CDR3 is CASSSLGTSGETQYF. The CDR3 DNA sequence: TGCGCCAGCAGCTCTCTCGGGACTAGCGGAGAGACCCAGTACTTC.

This sequence joins TRBV5-5 and TRBJ1-6, with D perhaps TRBD1 (5 bases). Trimming removed 0 bases from V and 3 bases from J, with 7 bases in between. The CDR3 is 15 amino acids. Germline CDR1 reads SGHKS; CDR2 reads YYEKEE (reference sequence). The DNA for the CDR3 is TGTGCCAGCAGCTTGGGACAGAACTATAATTCACCCCTCCACTTT. Amino acid sequence: CASSLGQNYNSPLHF.

The chain has TRBV5-1 and TRBJ2-3; possibly TRBD2 for D (6 bases). Looked up from germline, CDR1 is SGHRS and CDR2 is YFSETQ. CDR3 size: 13 residues. V lost 5 bases and J lost 0, with 7 bases in between. In nucleotides, the CDR3 is TGCGCCAGCAGGGGGACTAGCACAGATACGCAGTATTTT. Translated, it gives CASRGTSTDTQYF.

The rearrangement joins TRBV30 to TRBJ2-5, with D maybe TRBD1 (6 bases). The germline V gene has CDR1 GTSNPN and CDR2 SVGIG (reference sequence). Between the trimmed V and J ends, which lost 5 bases and 6 bases, there was a span of 19 bases. The CDR3 loop spans 14 amino acids. CDR3 sequence (DNA): TGTGCCTGGGGACGCACAGGGATTGGGAAGACCCAGTACTTC. Its protein product is CAWGRTGIGKTQYF.

The chain joins TRBV19 to TRBJ2-7, with D perhaps TRBD1 or TRBD2 (6 bases each). This CDR3 is built from 16 residues. Trimming shortened V by 2 bases and J by 1 base, and 15 bases separated the two germline ends. CDR1 LNHDA and CDR2 SQIVND come from the germline V gene (reference sequence). Here the CDR3 reads CASSIWWGADSYEQYF. The CDR3 DNA follows: TGTGCCAGTAGTATATGGTGGGGGGCAGATTCCTACGAGCAGTACTTC. The entire variable domain, with the rest obtained from reference TRBV19 and TRBJ2-7, is as follows: DGGITQSPKYLFRKEGQNVTLSCEQNLNHDAMYWYRQDPGQGLRLIYYSQIVNDFQKGDIAEGYSVSREKKESFPLTVTSAQKNPTAFYLCASSIWWGADSYEQYFGPGTRLTVT.